These 23 T cell receptor beta chains were all obtained from the same sample, sequenced in a study of blood T cell repertoires in COVID-19. Here immunoSEQ multiplex PCR was the method, and the copy in TCRdb shows in-frame clones only, minus some. The table records some 240,000 clones, approximately 80% of them present only once. Material: peripheral blood. Receptors originate from a woman aged 35 to 49 who had recovered from COVID-19.

Comment on this clone: An end of the junction does not agree with germline; a read error may underlie this. This rearrangement joins TRBV6-1 to TRBJ2-3; 12 nucleotides match TRBD2. Germline loops: CDR1 MNHNS, CDR2 SASEGT. The CDR3 totals 17 residues. This CDR3 is CASSKALAGGATDTQYF. In nucleotides, the CDR3 is TGTGCCAGCAGTAAAGCTCTAGCGGGGGGGGCAACAGATACGCAGTATTTT.

This clone was detected once. The chain has TRBV28 and TRBJ1-1, with D hard to call. Germline values: CDR1 MDHEN, CDR2 SYDVKM. Trimming removed 7 bases from V and 2 bases from J, with 17 bases in between. The CDR3 consists of 15 residues. CDR3 residues: CASIPGGRQNTEAFF. The CDR3 bases are TGTGCCAGCATTCCTGGAGGCAGACAAAACACTGAAGCTTTCTTT.

Only one count was recorded for this clone. This rearrangement joins TRBV6-1 to TRBJ1-4; 10 bases are shared with TRBD1. The V and J ends lost 0 bases and 3 bases, in that order; junction bases with no gene match: 7. Germline-derived CDR1 and CDR2 are MNHNS and SASEGT. CDR3 length equals 18 residues. The CDR3 spells CASSEAWDRGRPNEKLFF. The CDR3 DNA follows: TGTGCCAGCAGTGAAGCCTGGGACAGGGGCCGTCCTAATGAAAAACTGTTTTTT.

The gene calls are TRBV7-2 and TRBJ2-1; TRBD2 aligns across 7 bases. CDR3 length equals 13 residues. CDR1 and CDR2 from the germline V gene are SGHTA and FQGNSA. V lost 3 bases, J lost 9 bases, and 5 bases stayed unmatched. This CDR3 reads CASSFNGEGEQFF. CDR3 DNA: TGTGCCAGCAGCTTTAACGGGGAGGGTGAGCAGTTCTTC.

The CDR3 protein is CTSPGLATENSYNEQFF. The DNA of the CDR3 is TGCACCAGCCCGGGACTAGCGACTGAAAACTCCTACAATGAGCAGTTCTTC. The chain links TRBV1 to TRBJ2-1; the table's TRBD2 call for D was not verified on the DNA. TRBV1 represents a pseudogene. The CDR3 length is 17 residues.

This clone was detected once. V and J are TRBV30 and TRBJ1-6; tentative D call: TRBD1 (5 bases). Germline CDR1 is GTSNPN and CDR2 is SVGIG (reference sequence). Trimming cost V 3 bases and J 3 bases, with 15 bases left between them. This CDR3 contains 16 residues. The CDR3 is CAWSSRQSLYNSPLHF. DNA of the CDR3: TGTGCCTGGAGCTCTCGACAGTCACTCTATAATTCACCCCTCCACTTT.

The chain carries TRBV7-9 and TRBJ1-1; D unresolved. The V gene lost 6 bases and the J gene lost 2 bases, with 10 bases spanning the gap. CDR1 is SEHNR and CDR2 is FQNEAQ in the germline V gene (reference sequence). This CDR3 spans 13 amino acids. The CDR3 spells CASSPNRNTEAFF. For the CDR3, the DNA is TGTGCCAGCAGTCCTAACAGAAACACTGAAGCTTTCTTT.

The count of this clone is one. V usage is TRBV28 and J usage is TRBJ1-2; D is unresolved. The CDR3 runs 11 residues. CDR1 and CDR2 (germline): MDHEN, SYDVKM. Trimming stripped 6 bases from V and 8 bases from J, with 10 bases between. Here the CDR3 DNA reads TGTGCCAGCAGCCCCGGTTACGGCTACACCTTC. It codes for CASSPGYGYTF.

This chain connects TRBV27 to TRBJ2-5; possibly TRBD2 for D (6 bases). The CDR3 is 16 residues long. V lost 3 bases, J lost 5 bases, and 19 bases lay in between. Germline lookup yields CDR1 MNHEY and CDR2 SMNVEV (reference sequence). The CDR3 reads CASSFIRHGGSETQYF. In DNA form, the CDR3 reads TGTGCCAGCAGTTTTATCCGCCACGGGGGTTCGGAGACCCAGTACTTC.

The chain couples TRBV4-3 to TRBJ2-1; TRBD2 matches 10 bases. The V segment lost 0 bases and the J segment 0 bases; nucleotides outside the gene matches: 14. Germline CDR1 reads LGHNA; CDR2 reads YSLEER. The length of the CDR3 is 21 residues. CDR3 coding DNA: TGCGCCAGCAGCCAAGAACAAATTATAGCGGGGGGCGTCAGCTCCTACAATGAGCAGTTCTTC. Residues: CASSQEQIIAGGVSSYNEQFF.

This clone showed up just once. The chain is built from TRBV29-1 and TRBJ1-1; 9 bases agree with TRBD1. The J segment lost 5 bases and the V segment lost 1 base, leaving 11 bases of the junction unmatched. In germline, CDR1 is SQVTM, CDR2 ANQGSEA. CDR3 length equals 16 residues. CDR3 sequence reads: CSVEGLLTGGGTEAFF. The CDR3 DNA is TGCAGCGTTGAAGGTCTTTTGACAGGGGGTGGTACTGAAGCTTTCTTT. The complete variable domain, with remaining parts taken from reference TRBV29-1 and TRBJ1-1, reads SAVISQKPSRDICQRGTSLTIQCQVDSQVTMMFWYRQQPGQSLTLIATANQGSEATYESGFVIDKFPISRPNLTFSTLTVSNMSPEDSSIYLCSVEGLLTGGGTEAFFGQGTRLTVV.

The chain is built from TRBV19 and TRBJ2-2; 8 nucleotides align to TRBD1. The CDR3 is 14 amino acids. The V gene's germline CDR1 is LNHDA and CDR2 SQIVND (reference sequence). With 4 bases clipped from V and 7 bases from J, the junction kept 5 bases outside the gene matches. CDR3 nucleotide sequence: TGTGCCAGTAGTACAGGACAGGGACACGGGGAGCTGTTTTTT. Translated: CASSTGQGHGELFF.

The chain is built from TRBV12-3 or TRBV12-4 and TRBJ1-2, with D tentatively TRBD1 (5 bases). Trimming took off 7 bases at V and 4 bases at J, with 10 bases between the two ends. The CDR3 runs 12 residues. CDR3 sequence (DNA): TGTGCCAGCAACCGCCAGGGCTATGGCTACACCTTC. Protein: CASNRQGYGYTF.

Concerning this clone: Other DNA sequences in the sample encode the same CDR3. The chain couples TRBV9 to TRBJ2-1, with TRBD1 matching over 11 bases. Losses at the gene ends were 0 bases for V and 5 bases for J; bases not matched to a gene: 4. Germline CDR1 reads SGDLS; CDR2 reads YYNGEE. The CDR3 covers 16 residues. CDR3 in amino acids: CASSVVGQGADNEQFF. The CDR3 DNA reads TGTGCCAGCAGCGTAGTAGGACAGGGGGCCGACAATGAGCAGTTCTTC.

The V and J genes are TRBV3-1 (or the pseudogene TRBV3-2) and TRBJ1-2, with TRBD1 matching over 7 bases. The ends lost 6 bases at V and 8 bases at J; junction bases unmatched: 9. Germline CDR1 and CDR2: LGHDT and YNNKEL (reference sequence). The CDR3 extends over 13 amino acids. The CDR3: CASSHDRVGGYTF. CDR3 nucleotide sequence: TGTGCCAGCAGTCATGACAGGGTGGGAGGCTACACCTTC.

With regard to this clone: One end of the junction varies from germline; a read error may be responsible. V gene TRBV6-5 combines with J gene TRBJ2-7, with 7 bases identical to TRBD1. Germline V lookup: CDR1 MNHEY, CDR2 SVGAGI. This CDR3 spans 13 amino acids. CDR3 nucleotide sequence: TGTGCCAGCAGTTACTCAGCAGGGGGAGTCCCTAACTTC. This codes for CASSYSAGGVPNF.

The sample holds a few counts of this clone. The chain combines TRBV5-5 with TRBJ2-7, with D unresolved. This CDR3 is built from 15 residues. Germline V CDR1 and CDR2: SGHKS, YYEKEE (reference sequence). The V end was cut by 4 bases, the J end by 6 bases, with 20 bases between. CDR3 sequence reads: CASSLQWAAFSEQYF. DNA of the CDR3: TGTGCCAGCAGCCTCCAATGGGCTGCATTCTCCGAGCAGTACTTC.

This chain joins TRBV6-6 and TRBJ2-7, with D possibly being TRBD2 (6 bases). The V end lost 7 bases, the J end lost 3 bases, and 13 bases lay between the germline ends. The CDR3 consists of 13 residues. The V gene's germline CDR1 is MNHNY and CDR2 SVGAGI (reference sequence). For the CDR3, the DNA is TGTGCCAGCAAGGAGGGGCAGGGCTACGAGCAGTACTTC. This codes for CASKEGQGYEQYF.

The rearrangement uses TRBV28 and TRBJ1-1, with a tentative D call TRBD1 (5 bases). Germline V CDR1 and CDR2: MDHEN, SYDVKM. V lost 3 bases and J 0 bases, leaving 17 bases between the germline ends. The CDR3 runs to 17 residues. CDR3 nucleotides: TGTGCCAGCAGTTTGTGGGGGGAGGGTAGGTTGAACACTGAAGCTTTCTTT. Residues: CASSLWGEGRLNTEAFF.

The gene calls are TRBV18 and TRBJ2-5; 7 bases agree with TRBD2. Trimming at V came to 0 bases and at J to 3 bases, leaving 1 base not matched to a gene. The CDR3 is 14 amino acids. The germline CDR1 and CDR2 sequences are KGHSH and LQKENI. CDR3 coding DNA: TGTGCCAGCTCACCACCAGGGACTAAAGAGACCCAGTACTTC. This sequence encodes CASSPPGTKETQYF.

This clone was counted a few times. This rearrangement joins TRBV13 to TRBJ2-3; 7 nucleotides match TRBD1. Trimming removed 5 bases from V and 1 base from J; junction bases left unmatched: 9. CDR1 is PRHDT and CDR2 is FYEKMQ in the germline V gene (reference sequence). The CDR3 runs to 16 residues. The CDR3 region is CASSIRTGVGTDTQYF. CDR3 nucleotides: TGTGCCAGCAGCATAAGAACAGGGGTTGGCACAGATACGCAGTATTTT.

CDR3 sequence reads: CASSTGRGEAFF. The CDR3 nucleotides are TGTGCCAGCTCAACGGGGAGGGGTGAAGCTTTCTTT. The rearrangement links TRBV12-3 or TRBV12-4 to TRBJ1-1, with a weak D call TRBD1 (5 bases). The CDR3 is 12 residues long. V dropped 8 bases and J dropped 7 bases, with 14 bases sitting between them.

The chain is built from TRBV5-5 and TRBJ1-2; 8 nucleotides agree with TRBD1. Germline CDR1 reads SGHKS; CDR2 reads YYEKEE (reference sequence). This CDR3 spans 16 amino acids. V lost 1 base, J lost 1 base, and 6 bases stayed unmatched. The CDR3 reads CASSLIPGQDNYGYTF. The CDR3 DNA is TGTGCCAGCAGCTTGATTCCGGGACAGGATAACTATGGCTACACCTTC. The full variable domain, in which reference TRBV5-5 and TRBJ1-2 provide the parts outside the CDR3, is DAGVTQSPTHLIKTRGQQVTLRCSPISGHKSVSWYQQVLGQGPQFIFQYYEKEERGRGNFPDRFSARQFPNYSSELNVNALLLGDSALYLCASSLIPGQDNYGYTFGSGTRLTVV.